This T cell receptor (beta chain) was documented in a study of cytomegalovirus exposure and HLA in healthy donors. Overall study results and limits: HLA restriction was apparent for most CMV-associated TCR beta chains in a later analysis. Most TCR beta V segments were productive about 90% or about 30% of the time in an earlier analysis.

Germline V gene lookup returns CDR1 DFQATT and CDR2 SNEGSKA (reference sequence). This CDR3 contains 11 residues. Both 60 Vbeta primers and 13 Jbeta primers went into the PCR. Sequencing used immunoSEQ multiplex PCR; TCRdb keeps in-frame clones, though not all of them. The sample shows around 150,000 clones, around 70% of them seen only once. For this clone: Its antigen remains unknown. At one end the junction does not follow the germline gene, possibly because of a read error.

Sequencing used PBMCs. This receptor was obtained from a man between 35 and 55 years old in good health and CMV-seronegative. The chain has TRBV20-1 and TRBJ2-7, with 7 bases aligning to TRBD1. In DNA form, the CDR3 reads TGCAGTGCTACTTTCGGACAGGCCCAGCACTTC. This encodes CSATFGQAQHF.